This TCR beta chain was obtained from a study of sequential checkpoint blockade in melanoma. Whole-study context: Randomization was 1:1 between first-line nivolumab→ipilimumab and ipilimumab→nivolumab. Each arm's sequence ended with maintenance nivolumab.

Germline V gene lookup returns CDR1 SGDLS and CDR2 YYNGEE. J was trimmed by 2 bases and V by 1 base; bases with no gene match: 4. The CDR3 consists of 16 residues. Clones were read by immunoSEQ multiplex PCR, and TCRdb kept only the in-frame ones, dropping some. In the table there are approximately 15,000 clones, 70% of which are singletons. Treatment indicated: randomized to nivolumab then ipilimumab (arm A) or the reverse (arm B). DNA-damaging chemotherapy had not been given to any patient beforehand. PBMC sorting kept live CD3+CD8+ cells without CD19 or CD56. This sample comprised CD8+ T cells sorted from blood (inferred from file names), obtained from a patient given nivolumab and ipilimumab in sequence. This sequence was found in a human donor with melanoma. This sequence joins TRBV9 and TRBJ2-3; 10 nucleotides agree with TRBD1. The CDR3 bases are TGTGCCAGCAGCGTAAGGACAGGGGGTTTCACAGATACGCAGTATTTT. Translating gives CASSVRTGGFTDTQYF.